This T cell receptor beta chain is from a study of shared clonotypes between healthy human individuals. Study findings and constraints: The expectation was that sequencing depth would affect clonotype sharing among donors. Sharing across four donors was seen in 4.5% to 6.5% of naive CD4 clonotypes.

The V end lost 6 bases, the J end lost 1 base, and 16 bases lay between the germline ends. This CDR3 is built from 16 residues. The germline V gene encodes CDR1 SGHNT and CDR2 YYREEE (reference sequence). Notes on this clone: Its matching antigen is unknown.

Each of the donors was a healthy adult who was HIV-negative and had not had a recent acute infection or vaccination. Assay execution took place at the deep level. Libraries were prepared by immunoSEQ multiplex PCR; TCRdb keeps only in-frame clonotypes and omits some of them. In the table there are more than 1 million clones, around 78% of which are singletons. The source material was memory CD4+ T cells from PBMCs. Subset meaning: CD45RA-negative fraction. This sequence was found in a man aged 18 to 29 in good health. Some clones in this sample may be carry-over from other donors' samples. The chain carries TRBV5-4 and TRBJ2-2, with D uncertain. CDR3 nucleotide sequence: TGTGCCAGCACCGTGGGGTCGGCCAGGAACACCGGGGAGCTGTTTTTT. This sequence encodes CASTVGSARNTGELFF.